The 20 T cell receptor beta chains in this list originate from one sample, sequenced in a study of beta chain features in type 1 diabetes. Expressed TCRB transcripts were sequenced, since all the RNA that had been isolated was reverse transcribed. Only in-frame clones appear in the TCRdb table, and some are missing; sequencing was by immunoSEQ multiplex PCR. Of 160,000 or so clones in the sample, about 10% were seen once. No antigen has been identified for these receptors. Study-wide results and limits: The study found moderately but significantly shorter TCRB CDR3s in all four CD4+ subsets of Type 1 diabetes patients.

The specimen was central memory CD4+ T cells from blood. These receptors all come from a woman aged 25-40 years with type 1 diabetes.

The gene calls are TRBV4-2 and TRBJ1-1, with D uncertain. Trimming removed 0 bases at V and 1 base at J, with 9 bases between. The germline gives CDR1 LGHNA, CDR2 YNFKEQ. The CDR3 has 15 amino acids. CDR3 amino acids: CASSQEFIGNTEAFF. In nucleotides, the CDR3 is TGTGCCAGCAGCCAAGAATTCATCGGGAACACTGAAGCTTTCTTT.

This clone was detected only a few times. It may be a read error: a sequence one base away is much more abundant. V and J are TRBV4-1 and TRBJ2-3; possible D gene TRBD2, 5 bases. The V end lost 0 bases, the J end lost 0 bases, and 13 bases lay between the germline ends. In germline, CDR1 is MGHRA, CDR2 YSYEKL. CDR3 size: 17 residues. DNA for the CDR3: TGCGCCAGCAGCCAAGAGGGTCTAGCAACTAGCACAGATACGCAGTATTTT. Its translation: CASSQEGLATSTDTQYF.

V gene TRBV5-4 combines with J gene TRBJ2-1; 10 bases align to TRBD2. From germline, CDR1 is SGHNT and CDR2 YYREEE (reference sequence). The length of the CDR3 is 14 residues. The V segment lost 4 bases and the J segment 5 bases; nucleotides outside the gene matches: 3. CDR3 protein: CASSGLAADNEQFF. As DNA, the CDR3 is TGTGCCAGCAGCGGACTAGCGGCGGACAATGAGCAGTTCTTC.

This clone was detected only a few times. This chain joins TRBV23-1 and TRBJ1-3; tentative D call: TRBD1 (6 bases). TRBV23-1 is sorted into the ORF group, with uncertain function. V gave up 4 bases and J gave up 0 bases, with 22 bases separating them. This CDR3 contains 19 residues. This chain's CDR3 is CASSPPQGTGLGSGNTIYF. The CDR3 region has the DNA TGCGCCAGCAGTCCCCCACAAGGCACAGGGCTCGGCTCTGGAAACACCATATATTTT.

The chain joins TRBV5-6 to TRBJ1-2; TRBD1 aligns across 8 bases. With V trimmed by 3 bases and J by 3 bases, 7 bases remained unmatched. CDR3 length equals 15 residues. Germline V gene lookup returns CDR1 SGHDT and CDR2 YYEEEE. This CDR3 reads CASSWDRLGDYGYTF. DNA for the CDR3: TGTGCCAGCAGCTGGGACAGGTTGGGGGACTATGGCTACACCTTC.

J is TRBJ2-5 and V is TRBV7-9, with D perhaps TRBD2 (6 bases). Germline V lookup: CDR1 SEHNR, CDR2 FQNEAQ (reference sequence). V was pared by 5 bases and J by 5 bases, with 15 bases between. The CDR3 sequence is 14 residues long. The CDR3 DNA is TGTGCCAGCAGCCCCGGCGGGATCGGGGAGACCCAGTACTTC. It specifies CASSPGGIGETQYF.

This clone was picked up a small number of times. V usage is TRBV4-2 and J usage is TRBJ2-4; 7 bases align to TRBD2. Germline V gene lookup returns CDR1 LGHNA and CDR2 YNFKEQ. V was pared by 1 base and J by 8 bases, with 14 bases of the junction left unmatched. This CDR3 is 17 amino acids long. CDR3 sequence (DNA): TGTGCCAGCAGCCAAGCCAGATCAGCGGGAAACGGAGACATTCAGTACTTC. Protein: CASSQARSAGNGDIQYF.

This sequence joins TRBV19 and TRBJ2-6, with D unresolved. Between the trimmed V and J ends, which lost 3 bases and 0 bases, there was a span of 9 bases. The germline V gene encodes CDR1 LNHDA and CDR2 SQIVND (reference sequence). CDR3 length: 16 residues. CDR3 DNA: TGTGCCAGTAGTATGAGACTCAACTCTGGGGCCAACGTCCTGACTTTC. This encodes CASSMRLNSGANVLTF. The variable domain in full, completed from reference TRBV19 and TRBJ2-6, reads DGGITQSPKYLFRKEGQNVTLSCEQNLNHDAMYWYRQDPGQGLRLIYYSQIVNDFQKGDIAEGYSVSREKKESFPLTVTSAQKNPTAFYLCASSMRLNSGANVLTFGAGSRLTVL.

CDR3 amino acids: CASSLVPSRGYTF. The CDR3 region has the DNA TGTGCCAGCAGCCTAGTCCCCTCTAGGGGCTACACCTTC. The chain carries TRBV13 and TRBJ1-2; D unresolved. Germline V gene sequence: CDR1 PRHDT, CDR2 FYEKMQ (reference sequence). The CDR3 extends over 13 amino acids. V was clipped by 5 bases and J by 8 bases, with 15 bases between them.

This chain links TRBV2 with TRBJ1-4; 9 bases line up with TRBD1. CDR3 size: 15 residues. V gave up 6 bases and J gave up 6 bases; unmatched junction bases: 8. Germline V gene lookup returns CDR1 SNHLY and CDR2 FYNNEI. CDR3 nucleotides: TGTGCCAGCAGGTCACAGGGGGCTGGTGATGAAAAACTGTTTTTT. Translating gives CASRSQGAGDEKLFF.

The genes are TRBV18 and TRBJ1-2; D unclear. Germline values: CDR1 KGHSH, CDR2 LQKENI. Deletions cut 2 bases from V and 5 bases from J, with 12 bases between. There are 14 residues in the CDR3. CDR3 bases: TGTGCCAGCTCACCAAACTCCGCGAGATATGGCTACACCTTC. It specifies CASSPNSARYGYTF. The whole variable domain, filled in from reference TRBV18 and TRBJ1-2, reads NAGVMQNPRHLVRRRGQEARLRCSPMKGHSHVYWYRQLPEEGLKFMVYLQKENIIDESGMPKERFSAEFPKEGPSILRIQQVVRGDSAAYFCASSPNSARYGYTFGSGTRLTVV.

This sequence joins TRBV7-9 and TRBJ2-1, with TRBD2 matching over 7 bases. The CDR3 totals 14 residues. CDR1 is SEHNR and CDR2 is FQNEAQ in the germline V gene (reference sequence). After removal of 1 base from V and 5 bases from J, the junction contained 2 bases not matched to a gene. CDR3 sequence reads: CASSLGGGNNEQFF. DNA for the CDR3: TGTGCCAGCAGCTTAGGGGGGGGGAACAATGAGCAGTTCTTC.

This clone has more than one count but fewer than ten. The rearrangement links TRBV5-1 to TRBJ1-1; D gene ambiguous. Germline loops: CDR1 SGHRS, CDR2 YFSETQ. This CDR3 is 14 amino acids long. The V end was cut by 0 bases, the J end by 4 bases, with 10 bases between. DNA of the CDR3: TGCGCCAGCAGCTTGGAGGCGGGCGGCACTGAAGCTTTCTTT. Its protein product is CASSLEAGGTEAFF.

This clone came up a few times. CDR3 DNA sequence: TGTGCCAGCAGTTACCTACAGGTGAACACTGAAGCTTTCTTT. Its protein is CASSYLQVNTEAFF. The V call is TRBV6-6, the J call TRBJ1-1; possibly TRBD1 for D (5 bases). The germline CDR1 and CDR2 sequences are MNHNY and SVGAGI (reference sequence). Trimming removed 2 bases at V and 0 bases at J, with 7 bases between. The CDR3 has 14 amino acids.

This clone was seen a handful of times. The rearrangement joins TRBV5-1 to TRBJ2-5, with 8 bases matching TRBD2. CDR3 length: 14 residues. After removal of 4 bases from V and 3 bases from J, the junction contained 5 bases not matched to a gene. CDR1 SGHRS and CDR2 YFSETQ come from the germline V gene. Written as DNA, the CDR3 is TGCGCCAGCAGCACGGGGGGGACGGAAGAGACCCAGTACTTC. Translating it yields CASSTGGTEETQYF.

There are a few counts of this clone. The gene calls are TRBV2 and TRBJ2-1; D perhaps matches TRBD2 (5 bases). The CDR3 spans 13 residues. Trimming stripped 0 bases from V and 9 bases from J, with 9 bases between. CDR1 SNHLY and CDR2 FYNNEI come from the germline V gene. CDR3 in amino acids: CASSEARGREQFF. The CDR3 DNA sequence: TGTGCCAGCAGTGAAGCTCGAGGGCGTGAGCAGTTCTTC.

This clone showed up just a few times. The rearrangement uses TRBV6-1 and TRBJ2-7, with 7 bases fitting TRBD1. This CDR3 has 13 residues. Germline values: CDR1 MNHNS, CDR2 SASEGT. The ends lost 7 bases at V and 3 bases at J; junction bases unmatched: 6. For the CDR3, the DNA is TGTGCCAGCAAAGGGACAGTTCTCTACGAGCAGTACTTC. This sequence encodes CASKGTVLYEQYF.

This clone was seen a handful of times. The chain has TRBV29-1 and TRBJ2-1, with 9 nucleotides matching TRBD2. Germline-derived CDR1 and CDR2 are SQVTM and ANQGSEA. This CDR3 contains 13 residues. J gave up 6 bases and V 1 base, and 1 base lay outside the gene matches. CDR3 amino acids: CSVEVTSGNEQFF. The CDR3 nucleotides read TGCAGCGTTGAAGTGACTAGCGGCAATGAGCAGTTCTTC.

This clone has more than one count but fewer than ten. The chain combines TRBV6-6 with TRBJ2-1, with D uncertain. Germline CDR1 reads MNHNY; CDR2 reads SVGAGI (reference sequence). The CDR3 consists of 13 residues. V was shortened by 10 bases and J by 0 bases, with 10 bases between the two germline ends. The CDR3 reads CAIKESSYNEQFF. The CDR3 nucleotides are TGTGCCATCAAAGAGAGCTCCTACAATGAGCAGTTCTTC.

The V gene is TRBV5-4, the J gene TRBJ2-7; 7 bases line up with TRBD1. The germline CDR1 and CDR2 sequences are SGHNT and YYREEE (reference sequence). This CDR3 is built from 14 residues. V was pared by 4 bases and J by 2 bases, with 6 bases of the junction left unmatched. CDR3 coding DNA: TGTGCCAGCAGCAAGGGACAGCAAACCTACGAGCAGTACTTC. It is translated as CASSKGQQTYEQYF.